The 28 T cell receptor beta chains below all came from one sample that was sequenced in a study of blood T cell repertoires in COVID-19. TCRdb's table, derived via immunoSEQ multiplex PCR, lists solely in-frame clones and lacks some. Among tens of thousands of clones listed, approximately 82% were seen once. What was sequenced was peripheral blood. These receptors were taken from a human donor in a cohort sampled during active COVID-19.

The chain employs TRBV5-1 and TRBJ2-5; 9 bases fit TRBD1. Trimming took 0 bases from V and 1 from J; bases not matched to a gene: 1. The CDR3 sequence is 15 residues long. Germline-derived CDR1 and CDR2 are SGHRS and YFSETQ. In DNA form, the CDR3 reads TGCGCCAGCAGCTTGGAACAGGGGGCCCAAGAGACCCAGTACTTC. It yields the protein CASSLEQGAQETQYF.

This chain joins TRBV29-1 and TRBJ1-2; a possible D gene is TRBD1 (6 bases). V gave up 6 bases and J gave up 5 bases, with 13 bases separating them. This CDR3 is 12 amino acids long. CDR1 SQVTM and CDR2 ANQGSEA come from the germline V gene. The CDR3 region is CSVGDRQYGYTF. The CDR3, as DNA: TGCAGCGTCGGCGACAGGCAATATGGCTACACCTTC. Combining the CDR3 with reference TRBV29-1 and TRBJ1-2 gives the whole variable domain SAVISQKPSRDICQRGTSLTIQCQVDSQVTMMFWYRQQPGQSLTLIATANQGSEATYESGFVIDKFPISRPNLTFSTLTVSNMSPEDSSIYLCSVGDRQYGYTFGSGTRLTVV.

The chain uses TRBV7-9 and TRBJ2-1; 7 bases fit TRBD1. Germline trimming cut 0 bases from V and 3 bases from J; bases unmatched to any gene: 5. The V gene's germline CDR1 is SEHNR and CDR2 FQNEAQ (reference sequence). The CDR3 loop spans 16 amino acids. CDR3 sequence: CASSLATGVIYNEQFF. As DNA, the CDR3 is TGTGCCAGCAGCTTAGCCACAGGGGTTATCTACAATGAGCAGTTCTTC.

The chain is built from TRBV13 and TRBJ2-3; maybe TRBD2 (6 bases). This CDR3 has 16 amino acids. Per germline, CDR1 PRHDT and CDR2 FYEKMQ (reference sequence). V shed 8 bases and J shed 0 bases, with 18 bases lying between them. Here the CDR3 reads CASENWRGLSTDTQYF. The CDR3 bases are TGTGCCAGCGAGAACTGGCGGGGCCTAAGCACAGATACGCAGTATTTT.

CDR3 residues: CASTGGGLAGTSYNEQFF. CDR3 sequence (DNA): TGCGCCAGCACCGGGGGGGGACTAGCGGGGACCTCCTACAATGAGCAGTTCTTC. This rearrangement joins TRBV5-1 to TRBJ2-1, with 13 bases that match TRBD2. CDR3 length equals 18 residues. The germline gives CDR1 SGHRS, CDR2 YFSETQ. Losses at the gene ends were 6 bases for V and 0 bases for J; bases not matched to a gene: 9.

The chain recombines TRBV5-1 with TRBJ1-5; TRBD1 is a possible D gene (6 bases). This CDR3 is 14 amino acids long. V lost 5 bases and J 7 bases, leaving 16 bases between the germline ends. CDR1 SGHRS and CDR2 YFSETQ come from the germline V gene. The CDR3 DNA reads TGCGCCAGCAGTTCACAGGGTTCAGGACAGCCCCAGCATTTT. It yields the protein CASSSQGSGQPQHF. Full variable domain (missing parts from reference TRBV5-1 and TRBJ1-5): KAGVTQTPRYLIKTRGQQVTLSCSPISGHRSVSWYQQTPGQGLQFLFEYFSETQRNKGNFPGRFSGRQFSNSRSEMNVSTLELGDSALYLCASSSQGSGQPQHFGDGTRLSIL.

In nucleotides, the CDR3 is TGTGCCAGCAGCTTAAGATCAGGGGCCGCTATGAGTGAGCAGTTCTTC. It yields the protein CASSLRSGAAMSEQFF. The V gene is TRBV7-2, the J gene TRBJ2-1; maybe TRBD1 (6 bases). Germline CDR1 and CDR2: SGHTA and FQGNSA. Trimming left V 2 bases short and J 9 bases short, with 20 bases between. This CDR3 is 16 amino acids long.

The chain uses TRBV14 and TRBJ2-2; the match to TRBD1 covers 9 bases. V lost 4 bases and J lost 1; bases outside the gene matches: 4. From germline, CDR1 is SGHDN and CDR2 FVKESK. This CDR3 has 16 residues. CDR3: CASSRLGQGNTGELFF. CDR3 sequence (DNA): TGTGCCAGCAGCCGGTTGGGACAGGGGAACACCGGGGAGCTGTTTTTT.

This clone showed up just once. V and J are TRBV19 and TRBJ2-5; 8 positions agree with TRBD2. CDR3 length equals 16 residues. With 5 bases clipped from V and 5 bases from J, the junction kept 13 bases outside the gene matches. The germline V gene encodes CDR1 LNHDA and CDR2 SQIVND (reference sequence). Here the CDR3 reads CASSFQLRGDDETQYF. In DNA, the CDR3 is TGTGCCAGTAGTTTCCAGCTGCGGGGGGACGATGAGACCCAGTACTTC.

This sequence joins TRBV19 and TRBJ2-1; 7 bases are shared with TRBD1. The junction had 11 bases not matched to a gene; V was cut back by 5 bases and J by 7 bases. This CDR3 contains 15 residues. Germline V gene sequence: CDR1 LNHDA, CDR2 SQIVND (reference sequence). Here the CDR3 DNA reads TGTGCCAGTAGTCCCGACAGGGATAACGGGAATGAGCAGTTCTTC. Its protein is CASSPDRDNGNEQFF.

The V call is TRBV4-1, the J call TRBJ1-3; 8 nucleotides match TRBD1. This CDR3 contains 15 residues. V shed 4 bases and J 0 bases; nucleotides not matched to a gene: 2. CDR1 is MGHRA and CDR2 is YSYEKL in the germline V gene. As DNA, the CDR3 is TGCGCCAGCAGCCTCACAGGGGGCTCTGGAAACACCATATATTTT. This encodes CASSLTGGSGNTIYF.

CDR3 in amino acids: CASIGTWAGVPGEQFF. The CDR3 region has the DNA TGTGCCAGTATAGGAACGTGGGCAGGGGTCCCGGGTGAGCAGTTCTTC. The chain recombines TRBV11-2 with TRBJ2-1; D possibly corresponds to TRBD1 (6 bases). The CDR3 has 16 amino acids. Germline V gene lookup returns CDR1 SGHAT and CDR2 FQNNGV. Between the trimmed V and J ends, which lost 9 bases and 9 bases, there was a span of 27 bases.

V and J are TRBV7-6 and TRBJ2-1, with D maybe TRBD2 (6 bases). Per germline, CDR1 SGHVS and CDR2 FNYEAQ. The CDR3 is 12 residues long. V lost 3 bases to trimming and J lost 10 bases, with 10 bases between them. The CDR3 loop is CASSFPAGEQFF. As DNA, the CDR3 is TGTGCCAGCAGCTTTCCAGCGGGCGAGCAGTTCTTC.

CDR3 in amino acids: CASSFEVAAGETQYF. As DNA, the CDR3 is TGCGCCAGCAGCTTCGAGGTGGCGGCTGGGGAGACCCAGTACTTC. The genes are TRBV5-1 and TRBJ2-5; D unclear. The V and J ends lost 2 bases and 5 bases respectively, with 16 bases between them. This CDR3 comprises 15 residues. CDR1 SGHRS and CDR2 YFSETQ come from the germline V gene.

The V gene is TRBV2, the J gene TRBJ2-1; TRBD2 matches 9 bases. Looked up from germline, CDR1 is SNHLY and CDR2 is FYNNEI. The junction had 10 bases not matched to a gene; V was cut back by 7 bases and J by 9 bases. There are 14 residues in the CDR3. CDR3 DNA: TGTGCCAGCAATATGGTAGCGGGGGTTGGTGAGCAGTTCTTC. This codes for CASNMVAGVGEQFF.

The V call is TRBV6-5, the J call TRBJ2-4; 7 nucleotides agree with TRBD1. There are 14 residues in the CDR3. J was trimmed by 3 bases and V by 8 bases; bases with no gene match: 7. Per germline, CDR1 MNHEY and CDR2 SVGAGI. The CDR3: CASLEQGSKNIQYF. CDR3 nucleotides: TGTGCCAGCCTCGAACAGGGGAGCAAAAACATTCAGTACTTC.

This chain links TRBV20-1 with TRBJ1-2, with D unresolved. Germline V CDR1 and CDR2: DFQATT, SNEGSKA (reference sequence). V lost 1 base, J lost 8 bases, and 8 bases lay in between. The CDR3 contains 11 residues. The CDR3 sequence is CSARAGLGYTF. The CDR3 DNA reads TGCAGTGCTAGAGCGGGGTTAGGCTACACCTTC.

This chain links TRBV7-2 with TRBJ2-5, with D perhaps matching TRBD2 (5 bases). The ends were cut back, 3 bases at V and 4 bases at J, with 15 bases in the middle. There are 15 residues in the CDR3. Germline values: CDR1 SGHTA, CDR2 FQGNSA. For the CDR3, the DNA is TGTGCCAGCAGCTTTAGTGCACTAGGTGGAGAGACCCAGTACTTC. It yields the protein CASSFSALGGETQYF.

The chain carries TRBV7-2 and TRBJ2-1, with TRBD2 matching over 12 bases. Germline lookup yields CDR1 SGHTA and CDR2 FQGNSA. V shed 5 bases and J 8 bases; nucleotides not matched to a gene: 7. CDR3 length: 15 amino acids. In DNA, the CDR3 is TGTGCCAGCAGCATTGGACTAGCGGGGTTCGATGAGCAGTTCTTC. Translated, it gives CASSIGLAGFDEQFF.

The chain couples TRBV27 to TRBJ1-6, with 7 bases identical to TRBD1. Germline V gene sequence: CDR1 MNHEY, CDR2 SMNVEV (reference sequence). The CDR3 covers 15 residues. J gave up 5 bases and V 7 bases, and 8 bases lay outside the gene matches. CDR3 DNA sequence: TGTGCCAGCACCCTCGGGGACAGCCATAATTCACCCCTCCACTTT. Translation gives CASTLGDSHNSPLHF.

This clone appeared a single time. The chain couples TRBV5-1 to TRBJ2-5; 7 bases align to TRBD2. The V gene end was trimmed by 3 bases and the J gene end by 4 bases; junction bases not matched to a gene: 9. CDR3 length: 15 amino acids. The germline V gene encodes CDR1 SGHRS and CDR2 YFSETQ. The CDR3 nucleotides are TGCGCCAGCAGCTCCAGTCCTGGGAGGGGAGAGACCCAGTACTTC. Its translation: CASSSSPGRGETQYF.

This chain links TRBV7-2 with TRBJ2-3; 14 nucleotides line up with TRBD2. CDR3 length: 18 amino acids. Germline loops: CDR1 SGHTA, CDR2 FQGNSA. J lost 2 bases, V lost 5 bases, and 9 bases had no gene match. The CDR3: CASSLRLAGGPDTDTQYF. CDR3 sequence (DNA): TGTGCCAGCAGCCTCAGACTAGCGGGGGGGCCTGACACAGATACGCAGTATTTT.

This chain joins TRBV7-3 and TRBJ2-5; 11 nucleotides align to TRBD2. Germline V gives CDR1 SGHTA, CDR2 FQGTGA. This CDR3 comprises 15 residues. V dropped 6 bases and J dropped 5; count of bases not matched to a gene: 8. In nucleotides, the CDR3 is TGTGCCAGCAGTTTACTAGCGGGAGTTTCGGAGACCCAGTACTTC. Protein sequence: CASSLLAGVSETQYF.

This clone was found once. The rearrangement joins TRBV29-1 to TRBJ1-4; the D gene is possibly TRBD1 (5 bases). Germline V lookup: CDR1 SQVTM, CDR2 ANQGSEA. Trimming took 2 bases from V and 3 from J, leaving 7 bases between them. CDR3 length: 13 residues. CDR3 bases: TGCAGCGTTGAAAAGGGGCCTAATGAAAAACTGTTTTTT. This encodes CSVEKGPNEKLFF. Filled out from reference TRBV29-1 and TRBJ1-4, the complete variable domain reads SAVISQKPSRDICQRGTSLTIQCQVDSQVTMMFWYRQQPGQSLTLIATANQGSEATYESGFVIDKFPISRPNLTFSTLTVSNMSPEDSSIYLCSVEKGPNEKLFFGSGTQLSVL.

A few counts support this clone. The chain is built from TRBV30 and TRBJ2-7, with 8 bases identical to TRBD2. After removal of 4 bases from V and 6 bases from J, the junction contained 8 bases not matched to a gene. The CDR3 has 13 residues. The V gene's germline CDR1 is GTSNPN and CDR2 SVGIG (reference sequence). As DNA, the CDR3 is TGTGCCTGGACTTCGGGGGGGGGCACCGAGCAGTACTTC. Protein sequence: CAWTSGGGTEQYF.

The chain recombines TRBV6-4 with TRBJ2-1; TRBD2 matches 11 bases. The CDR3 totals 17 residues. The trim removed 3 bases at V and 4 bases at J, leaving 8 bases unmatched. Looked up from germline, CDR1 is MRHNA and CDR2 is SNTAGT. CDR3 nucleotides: TGTGCCAGCAGTGAAGATGCTAGCGGGGGGCCATACAATGAGCAGTTCTTC. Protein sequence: CASSEDASGGPYNEQFF.

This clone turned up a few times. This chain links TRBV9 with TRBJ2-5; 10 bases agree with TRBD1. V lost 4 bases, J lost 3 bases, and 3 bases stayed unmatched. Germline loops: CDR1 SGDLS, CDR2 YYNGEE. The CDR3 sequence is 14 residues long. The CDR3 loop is CASSPGTGEETQYF. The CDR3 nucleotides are TGTGCCAGCAGCCCCGGGACAGGGGAAGAGACCCAGTACTTC.

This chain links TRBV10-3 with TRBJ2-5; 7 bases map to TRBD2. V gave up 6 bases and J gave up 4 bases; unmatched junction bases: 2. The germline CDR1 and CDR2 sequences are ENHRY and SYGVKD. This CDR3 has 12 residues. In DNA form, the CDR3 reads TGTGCCATCAGCGGGGGGACAGAGACCCAGTACTTC. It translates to CAISGGTETQYF.